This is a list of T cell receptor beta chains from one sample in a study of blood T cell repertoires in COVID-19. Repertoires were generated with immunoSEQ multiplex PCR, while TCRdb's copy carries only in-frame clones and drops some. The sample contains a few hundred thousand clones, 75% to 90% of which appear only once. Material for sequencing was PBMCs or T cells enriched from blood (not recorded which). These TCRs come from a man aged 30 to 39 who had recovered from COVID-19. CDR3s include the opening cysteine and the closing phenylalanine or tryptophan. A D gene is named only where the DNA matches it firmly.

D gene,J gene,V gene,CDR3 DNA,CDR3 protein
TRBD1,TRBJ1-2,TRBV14,TGTGCCAGCAGCCCGGACAGGGATTATGGCTACACCTTC,CASSPDRDYGYTF
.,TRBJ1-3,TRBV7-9,TGTGCCAGCAGCTTAGCCCCTTCGAACACCATATATTTT,CASSLAPSNTIYF
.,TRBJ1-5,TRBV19,TGTGCCAGTAGTTCGGACAGTAGACAGCCCCAGCATTTT,CASSSDSRQPQHF
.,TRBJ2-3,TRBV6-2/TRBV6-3,TGTGCCAGCAGTGGGACTCGGGGGATAACAGATACGCAGTATTTT,CASSGTRGITDTQYF
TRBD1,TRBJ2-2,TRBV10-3,TGTGCCATCAGTGATCCGGACAGGGCTAGGACCGGGGAGCTGTTTTTT,CAISDPDRARTGELFF
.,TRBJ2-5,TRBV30,TGTGCCTGGAGTGTACCGACAGGGAGGCAAGAGACCCAGTACTTC,CAWSVPTGRQETQYF
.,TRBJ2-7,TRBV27,TGTGCCAGCAGTCTGTGGCGGGGTGCCTACGAGCAGTACTTC,CASSLWRGAYEQYF
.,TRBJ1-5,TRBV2,TGTGCCAGCAGTGAAAGAGTTGCGGGGTTGAATCAGCCCCAGCATTTT,CASSERVAGLNQPQHF
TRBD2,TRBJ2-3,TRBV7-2,TGTGCCAGCAGGAGGACTAGCGGGGGGCGCCTTACGCAGTATTTT,CASRRTSGGRLTQYF
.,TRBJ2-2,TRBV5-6,TGTGCCAGCAGCTTGGGGAGCCCGAACACCGGGGAGCTGTTTTTT,CASSLGSPNTGELFF
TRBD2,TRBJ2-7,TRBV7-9,TGTGCCAGCAGCGCTCGGACTAGAGGGGAGTACGAGCAGTACTTC,CASSARTRGEYEQYF
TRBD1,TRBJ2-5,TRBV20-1,TGCAGTGCTAGTCCCGGGACAGGGAAAGAGACCCAGTACTTC,CSASPGTGKETQYF
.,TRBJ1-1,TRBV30,TGTGCCTGGAGCGAACAGGGGAACACTGAAGCTTTCTTT,CAWSEQGNTEAFF
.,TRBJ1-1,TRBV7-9,TGTGCCAGCAGCTCGGGACTGAGGAACACTGAAGCTTTCTTT,CASSSGLRNTEAFF
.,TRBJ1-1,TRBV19,TGTGCCAGTAGTTTTCCAGGCATTGAAGCTTTCTTT,CASSFPGIEAFF
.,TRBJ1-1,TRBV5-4,TGTGCCAGCAGCTTGGGTCCCAGGGACACTGAAGCTTTCTTT,CASSLGPRDTEAFF